This T cell receptor (beta chain) was recorded in a study of blood T cell repertoires in COVID-19. The wider study: Samples representing acute and convalescent COVID-19 were sourced from the United States, Italy and Spain. PBMCs, B-cell-depleted T cells, or T cells were the source of the cDNA or gDNA that made up the material.

In the original processing: From reference gene primer amplification, estimates of nucleated cell counts were derived. This table comes from immunoSEQ multiplex PCR, and its TCRdb copy is limited to in-frame clones, with some not included. Clone size and V and J calls were adopted from that table, with D and trimming inferred from the DNA. The data contain approximately 180,000 clones, 87% of them singletons. V gave up 8 bases and J gave up 2 bases, with 13 bases separating them. Germline-derived CDR1 and CDR2 are ENHRY and SYGVKD. This CDR3 spans 13 amino acids. The receptor's source is a woman between 45 and 60 years old with acute or convalescent COVID-19. Sequencing input: peripheral blood. The chain recombines TRBV10-3 with TRBJ2-7; no reliable D call. The CDR3 region is CAISQNVPYEQYF. The DNA for the CDR3 is TGTGCCATCTCACAGAATGTACCCTACGAGCAGTACTTC.